Listed here are 20 T cell receptor beta chains from one sample, sequenced in a study of OX40 agonist ivuxolimab in advanced cancers. The library was produced with the immunoSEQ multiplex PCR assay. Sourced from immuneACCESS, this table was stored by TCRdb with only in-frame sequences that have V and J called. A share of the clones is absent; for the studies checked, an unresolved V gene accounts for under half, and the remainder has no known explanation. This sample has approximately 82,000 clones in its table, and 85% to 90% of those were observed once. The ten largest clonotypes hold approximately 2% of the sample. The sequences come from CD4+ or CD8+ T cells sorted from blood, collected in a trial of the OX40 agonist ivuxolimab. The receptors here all came from an adult with an advanced solid tumor such as melanoma, head and neck, liver or kidney cancer.

The chain is built from TRBV7-3 and TRBJ2-3; perhaps TRBD2 as D (6 bases). The CDR3 has 14 amino acids. V dropped 5 bases and J dropped 6 bases, with 15 bases sitting between them. Per germline, CDR1 SGHTA and CDR2 FQGTGA. The chain's CDR3 is CASSAGTPLDTQYF. CDR3 nucleotide sequence: TGTGCCAGCAGCGCCGGGACTCCTCTGGATACGCAGTATTTT.

V is TRBV10-2 and J is TRBJ1-5; TRBD1 matches 9 bases. This CDR3 has 13 amino acids. Trimming took 8 bases from V and 4 from J; bases not matched to a gene: 3. Per germline, CDR1 WSHSY and CDR2 SAAADI. The CDR3 sequence is CASGGTGNQPQHF. In DNA, the CDR3 is TGCGCCAGCGGAGGGACAGGGAATCAGCCCCAGCATTTT.

The chain combines TRBV5-1 with TRBJ2-3, with D tentatively TRBD2 (7 bases). CDR1 and CDR2 (germline): SGHRS, YFSETQ. The V end lost 3 bases, the J end lost 5 bases, and 16 bases lay between the germline ends. The CDR3 sequence is 15 residues long. CDR3 sequence reads: CASSSATSRGDTQYF. Here the CDR3 DNA reads TGCGCCAGCAGCTCTGCGACTAGCAGGGGAGATACGCAGTATTTT. Combining the CDR3 with reference TRBV5-1 and TRBJ2-3 gives the whole variable domain KAGVTQTPRYLIKTRGQQVTLSCSPISGHRSVSWYQQTPGQGLQFLFEYFSETQRNKGNFPGRFSGRQFSNSRSEMNVSTLELGDSALYLCASSSATSRGDTQYFGPGTRLTVL.

The genes are TRBV28 and TRBJ1-5; a possible D gene is TRBD1 (6 bases). V lost 4 bases and J lost 2, with 12 bases in between. The CDR3 is 15 residues long. Germline V lookup: CDR1 MDHEN, CDR2 SYDVKM. The CDR3 sequence: CASSWGQGGNQPQHF. The CDR3, as DNA: TGTGCCAGCAGTTGGGGGCAGGGCGGCAATCAGCCCCAGCATTTT.

The chain links TRBV27 to TRBJ2-5; D remains ambiguous. Germline V CDR1 and CDR2: MNHEY, SMNVEV (reference sequence). V was clipped by 2 bases and J by 4 bases, with 14 bases between them. CDR3 size: 15 residues. CDR3 nucleotide sequence: TGTGCCAGCAGTTTAAGCCGTCAGAAGGGAGAGACCCAGTACTTC. Protein: CASSLSRQKGETQYF.

J is TRBJ2-1 and V is TRBV11-3; D gene ambiguous. The germline V gene has CDR1 SGHNT and CDR2 YENEEA. The CDR3 is made up of 14 amino acids. The V and J ends lost 2 bases and 5 bases respectively, with 10 bases between them. The CDR3 DNA reads as TGTGCCAGCAGCTTAACCAGCGCCCACAATGAGCAGTTCTTC. Translation: CASSLTSAHNEQFF.

V gene TRBV6-5 combines with J gene TRBJ1-2; no clear D. The CDR3 has 13 residues. V dropped 4 bases and J dropped 4 bases, with 10 bases sitting between them. Germline values: CDR1 MNHEY, CDR2 SVGAGI. The CDR3: CASSSSSGYGYTF. As DNA, the CDR3 is TGTGCCAGCAGTTCTTCTAGCGGCTATGGCTACACCTTC.

J is TRBJ2-1 and V is TRBV10-3, with TRBD2 matching 13 bases. CDR3 size: 17 residues. V lost 7 bases and J lost 0; bases outside the gene matches: 6. Germline assignment: CDR1 ENHRY and CDR2 SYGVKD. The CDR3 bases are TGTGCCATCAACGACCGGACTAGCGGGAGCTCCTACAATGAGCAGTTCTTC. This sequence encodes CAINDRTSGSSYNEQFF.

The chain employs TRBV7-8 and TRBJ1-5; D is undetermined. Between the trimmed V and J ends, which lost 1 base and 2 bases, there was a span of 3 bases. Germline CDR1 reads SGHVS; CDR2 reads FQNEAQ. This CDR3 is 13 amino acids long. The CDR3 is CASSLGRNQPQHF. The CDR3 DNA sequence: TGTGCCAGCAGCTTAGGCCGCAATCAGCCCCAGCATTTT.

The rearrangement joins TRBV19 to TRBJ1-5, with 8 bases aligning to TRBD1. Looked up from germline, CDR1 is LNHDA and CDR2 is SQIVND (reference sequence). The CDR3 runs to 16 residues. Losses at the gene ends were 2 bases for V and 6 bases for J; bases not matched to a gene: 9. This chain's CDR3 is CASSIMEQGARQPQHF. CDR3 coding DNA: TGTGCCAGTAGTATAATGGAGCAGGGGGCACGTCAGCCCCAGCATTTT.

The chain recombines TRBV30 with TRBJ2-5; D not certain. CDR3 length: 11 amino acids. Germline CDR1 GTSNPN, CDR2 SVGIG (reference sequence). CDR3 coding DNA: TGTGCGAACGGAGCATTGGAGACCCAGTACTTC. Its translation: CANGALETQYF.

The V gene is TRBV5-1, the J gene TRBJ2-2, with 9 bases identical to TRBD2. Germline CDR1 reads SGHRS; CDR2 reads YFSETQ. CDR3 length: 15 amino acids. V was pared by 3 bases and J by 5 bases, with 5 bases of the junction left unmatched. This chain's CDR3 is CASSSGLAWTGELFF. For the CDR3, the DNA is TGCGCCAGCAGCTCGGGACTAGCCTGGACCGGGGAGCTGTTTTTT.

The sample holds a few counts of this clone. The chain uses TRBV10-3 and TRBJ2-3; D possibly uses TRBD1 or TRBD2 (5 bases each). Germline V gene data show CDR1 as ENHRY and CDR2 as SYGVKD. V shed 10 bases and J shed 4 bases, with 18 bases lying between them. CDR3 length equals 14 residues. CDR3 region: CATHSQGRADTQYF. CDR3 in DNA: TGTGCCACCCATAGCCAGGGACGCGCAGATACGCAGTATTTT.

The chain uses TRBV5-1 and TRBJ2-6; D gene uncertain. V was trimmed by 1 base and J by 0 bases, leaving 11 bases between them. Germline-derived CDR1 and CDR2 are SGHRS and YFSETQ. The CDR3 is 17 amino acids. CDR3 coding DNA: TGCGCCAGCAGCTTGCCGGGCGCGAACTCTGGGGCCAACGTCCTGACTTTC. As protein: CASSLPGANSGANVLTF.

The gene calls are TRBV7-9 and TRBJ2-7; TRBD2 aligns across 9 bases. V lost 5 bases and J lost 2; bases outside the gene matches: 7. There are 15 residues in the CDR3. Germline loops: CDR1 SEHNR, CDR2 FQNEAQ (reference sequence). The CDR3 sequence is CASSPPAGGAYEQYF. CDR3 bases: TGTGCCAGCAGCCCACCAGCGGGAGGTGCCTACGAGCAGTACTTC. Combining the CDR3 with reference TRBV7-9 and TRBJ2-7 gives the whole variable domain DTGVSQNPRHKITKRGQNVTFRCDPISEHNRLYWYRQTLGQGPEFLTYFQNEAQLEKSRLLSDRFSAERPKGSFSTLEIQRTEQGDSAMYLCASSPPAGGAYEQYFGPGTRLTVT.

The chain has TRBV5-1 and TRBJ2-1; tentative D call: TRBD1 (6 bases). The CDR3 has 14 residues. Germline CDR1 and CDR2: SGHRS and YFSETQ. Deletions cut 0 bases from V and 12 bases from J, with 16 bases between. The CDR3 nucleotides read TGCGCCAGCAGCTTGGGGGACACCCTCCAAGGGCAGTTCTTC. Protein sequence: CASSLGDTLQGQFF.

The chain couples TRBV7-6 to TRBJ2-1; D possibly corresponds to TRBD2 (5 bases). V dropped 1 base and J dropped 9 bases, with 10 bases sitting between them. Looked up from germline, CDR1 is SGHVS and CDR2 is FNYEAQ. The CDR3 runs to 13 residues. The CDR3 sequence is CASSLGTLGEQFF. CDR3 nucleotides: TGTGCCAGCAGCTTAGGGACTCTAGGTGAGCAGTTCTTC. Filled out from reference TRBV7-6 and TRBJ2-1, the complete variable domain reads GAGVSQSPRYKVTKRGQDVALRCDPISGHVSLYWYRQALGQGPEFLTYFNYEAQQDKSGLPNDRFSAERPEGSISTLTIQRTEQRDSAMYRCASSLGTLGEQFFGPGTRLTVL.

The V gene is TRBV7-8, the J gene TRBJ2-7; 8 nucleotides match TRBD1. This CDR3 comprises 14 residues. The V segment lost 0 bases and the J segment 6 bases; nucleotides outside the gene matches: 4. Germline-derived CDR1 and CDR2 are SGHVS and FQNEAQ. CDR3 nucleotides: TGTGCCAGCAGCTTAGCGTGGCAGGGGGCCGAGCAGTACTTC. Protein: CASSLAWQGAEQYF.

This chain links TRBV11-3 with TRBJ1-1; 7 bases align to TRBD1. This CDR3 spans 15 amino acids. The germline V gene has CDR1 SGHNT and CDR2 YENEEA. J lost 7 bases, V lost 5 bases, and 13 bases had no gene match. CDR3 sequence (DNA): TGTGCCAGCAGCCCCAGTCATGGCAGGGGGGTTGAAGCTTTCTTT. Its protein is CASSPSHGRGVEAFF.

The J gene is TRBJ2-3, the V gene TRBV2; 10 bases are shared with TRBD2. With V trimmed by 6 bases and J by 9 bases, 9 bases remained unmatched. Germline V gene sequence: CDR1 SNHLY, CDR2 FYNNEI. The length of the CDR3 is 14 residues. The DNA of the CDR3 is TGTGCCAGCAGGCGGCTAGCGGGAGTTATCACGCAGTATTTT. It encodes CASRRLAGVITQYF.